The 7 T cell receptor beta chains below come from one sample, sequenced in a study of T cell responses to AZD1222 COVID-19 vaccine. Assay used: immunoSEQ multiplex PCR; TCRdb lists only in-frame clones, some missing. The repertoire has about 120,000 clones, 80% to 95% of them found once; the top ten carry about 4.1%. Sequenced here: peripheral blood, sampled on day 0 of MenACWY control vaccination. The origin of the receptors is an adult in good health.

The chain's CDR3 is CASSLEGTSSLNEQFF. Here the CDR3 DNA reads TGTGCCAGCAGCTTAGAGGGGACTAGTAGTTTGAATGAGCAGTTCTTC. J is TRBJ2-1 and V is TRBV7-9; 8 bases match TRBD2. Germline assignment: CDR1 SEHNR and CDR2 FQNEAQ (reference sequence). This CDR3 comprises 16 residues. V trimming: 1 base; J trimming: 7 bases; junction bases outside the gene matches: 9. The complete variable domain, with remaining parts taken from reference TRBV7-9 and TRBJ2-1, reads DTGVSQNPRHKITKRGQNVTFRCDPISEHNRLYWYRQTLGQGPEFLTYFQNEAQLEKSRLLSDRFSAERPKGSFSTLEIQRTEQGDSAMYLCASSLEGTSSLNEQFFGPGTRLTVL.

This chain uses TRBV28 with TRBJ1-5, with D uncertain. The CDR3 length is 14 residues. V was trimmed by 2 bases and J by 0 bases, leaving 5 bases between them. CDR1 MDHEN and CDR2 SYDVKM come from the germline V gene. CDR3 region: CASSLEYSNQPQHF. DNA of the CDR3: TGTGCCAGCAGTTTAGAGTATAGCAATCAGCCCCAGCATTTT.

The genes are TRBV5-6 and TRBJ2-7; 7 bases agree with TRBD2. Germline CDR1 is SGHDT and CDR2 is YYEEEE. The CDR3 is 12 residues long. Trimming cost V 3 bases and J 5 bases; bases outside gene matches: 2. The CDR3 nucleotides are TGTGCCAGCAGCTGGGCGGGGGACGAGCAGTACTTC. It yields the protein CASSWAGDEQYF.

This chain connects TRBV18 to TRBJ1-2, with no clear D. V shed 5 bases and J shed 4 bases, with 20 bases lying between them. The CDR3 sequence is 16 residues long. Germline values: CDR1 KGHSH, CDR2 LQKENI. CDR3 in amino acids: CASSTANTLGVYGYTF. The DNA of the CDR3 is TGTGCCAGCTCAACCGCCAACACCTTGGGCGTCTATGGCTACACCTTC.

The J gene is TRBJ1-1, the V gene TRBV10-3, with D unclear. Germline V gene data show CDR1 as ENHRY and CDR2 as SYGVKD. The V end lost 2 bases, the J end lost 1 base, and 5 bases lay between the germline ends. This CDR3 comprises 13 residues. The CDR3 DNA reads TGTGCCATCAGTGAGGGAAGGAACACTGAAGCTTTCTTT. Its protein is CAISEGRNTEAFF.

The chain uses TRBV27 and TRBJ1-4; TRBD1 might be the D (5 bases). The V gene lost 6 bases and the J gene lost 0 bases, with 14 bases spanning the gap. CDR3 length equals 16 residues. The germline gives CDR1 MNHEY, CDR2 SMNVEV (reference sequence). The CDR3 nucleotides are TGTGCCAGCAGCCTAGCCTTGGGGGCAACTAATGAAAAACTGTTTTTT. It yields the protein CASSLALGATNEKLFF.

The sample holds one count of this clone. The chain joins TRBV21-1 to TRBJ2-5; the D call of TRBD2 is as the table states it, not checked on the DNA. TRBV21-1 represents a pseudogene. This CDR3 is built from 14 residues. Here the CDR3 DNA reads TGTGCCAGCAGCTCCCGGGAGAATCAAGAGACCCAGTACTTC. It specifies CASSSRENQETQYF.